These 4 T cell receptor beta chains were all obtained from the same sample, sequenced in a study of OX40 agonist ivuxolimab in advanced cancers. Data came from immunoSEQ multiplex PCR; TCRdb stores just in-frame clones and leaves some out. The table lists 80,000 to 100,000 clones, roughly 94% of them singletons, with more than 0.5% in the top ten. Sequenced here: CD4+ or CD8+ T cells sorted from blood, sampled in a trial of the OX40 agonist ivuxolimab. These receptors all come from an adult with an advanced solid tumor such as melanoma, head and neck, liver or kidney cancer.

This CDR3 reads CASSAQLAGAYEQYF. The CDR3 DNA reads as TGTGCCAGCAGCGCCCAACTAGCGGGGGCCTACGAGCAGTACTTC. The V gene is TRBV21-1, the J gene TRBJ2-7; TRBD2 reflects the table's D call only, with no check against the DNA. TRBV21-1 is listed as a pseudogene. The CDR3 totals 15 residues.

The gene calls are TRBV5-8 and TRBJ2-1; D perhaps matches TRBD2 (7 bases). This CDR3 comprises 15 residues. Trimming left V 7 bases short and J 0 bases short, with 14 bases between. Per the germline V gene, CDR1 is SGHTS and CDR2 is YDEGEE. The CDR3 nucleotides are TGTGCCAGCTACTTCGGGGGGCGCTCCTACAATGAGCAGTTCTTC. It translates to CASYFGGRSYNEQFF.

The CDR3 loop is CASSPDRSGFVDTQYF. CDR3 nucleotides: TGTGCCAGCAGCCCGGACAGGTCCGGTTTTGTAGATACGCAGTATTTT. The rearrangement uses TRBV14 and TRBJ2-3; the match to TRBD1 covers 7 bases. The CDR3 spans 16 residues. Germline values: CDR1 SGHDN, CDR2 FVKESK. Trimming took 4 bases from V and 5 from J; bases not matched to a gene: 12. The full variable domain, its missing parts supplied by reference TRBV14 and TRBJ2-3, is EAGVTQFPSHSVIEKGQTVTLRCDPISGHDNLYWYRRVMGKEIKFLLHFVKESKQDESGMPNNRFLAERTGGTYSTLKVQPAELEDSGVYFCASSPDRSGFVDTQYFGPGTRLTVL.

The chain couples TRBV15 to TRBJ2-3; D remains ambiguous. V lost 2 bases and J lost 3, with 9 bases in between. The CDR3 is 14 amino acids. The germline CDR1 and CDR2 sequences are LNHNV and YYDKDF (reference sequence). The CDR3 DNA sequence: TGTGCCACCAGCAGATGGCAGGAGACAGATACGCAGTATTTT. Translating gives CATSRWQETDTQYF.